This entry lists 8 T cell receptor beta chains sequenced from one sample in a study of cytomegalovirus exposure and HLA in healthy donors (dated by TCRdb to about 2017). Library generation was performed with the immunoSEQ multiplex PCR assay. The multiplex PCR relied on a mix of 60 forward primers for TCR Vbeta segments and 13 reverse primers for TCR Jbeta segments. The table was pulled from immuneACCESS by TCRdb, which kept in-frame rearrangements only. Such tables lose some clones; where checked, under half of the loss comes from unresolved V genes, and the rest has no known cause. This sample is represented by around 250,000 clones; 80% to 95% of them were singletons. The ten largest account for about 1.7% of the sample. The sample consisted of PBMCs. The source of these receptors is a girl aged 2 to 9 in good health and CMV-seronegative.

This clone appeared a few times. CDR3 loop: CSVVLPQHF. In DNA, the CDR3 is TGCAGCGTTGTACTGCCCCAGCATTTT. The chain combines TRBV29-1 with TRBJ1-5, with no clear D. V was shortened by 4 bases and J by 9 bases, with 4 bases between the two germline ends. Germline CDR1 is SQVTM and CDR2 is ANQGSEA. This CDR3 spans 9 amino acids.

This rearrangement joins TRBV30 to TRBJ1-1, with no clear D. The CDR3 spans 13 residues. CDR1 and CDR2 (germline): GTSNPN, SVGIG (reference sequence). V lost 3 bases and J lost 4, with 12 bases in between. The CDR3 DNA sequence: TGTGCCTGGAGCCCTGGGCATATCACTGAAGCTTTCTTT. This gives the protein CAWSPGHITEAFF.

V and J are TRBV19 and TRBJ2-7, with 8 bases identical to TRBD2. Germline V gene sequence: CDR1 LNHDA, CDR2 SQIVND (reference sequence). This CDR3 contains 15 residues. The J segment lost 6 bases and the V segment lost 0 bases, leaving 7 bases of the junction unmatched. CDR3 residues: CASSIDLAGPGEQYF. CDR3 coding DNA: TGTGCCAGTAGTATAGATCTAGCGGGCCCTGGCGAGCAGTACTTC.

The chain carries TRBV5-1 and TRBJ2-5; 7 bases map to TRBD1. V dropped 5 bases and J dropped 0; count of bases not matched to a gene: 10. This CDR3 contains 16 residues. Germline-derived CDR1 and CDR2 are SGHRS and YFSETQ. The DNA for the CDR3 is TGCGCCAGCAGTGAAGGGGGACAGCCGTACCAAGAGACCCAGTACTTC. Translated, it gives CASSEGGQPYQETQYF.

The chain carries TRBV29-1 and TRBJ1-2; TRBD1 is a possible D gene (5 bases). This CDR3 has 13 residues. CDR1 and CDR2 from the germline V gene are SQVTM and ANQGSEA. Trimming cost V 4 bases and J 1 base, with 10 bases left between them. The CDR3 loop is CSVAAGLNYGYTF. CDR3 in DNA: TGCAGCGTTGCGGCAGGGCTTAACTATGGCTACACCTTC. The complete variable domain, with remaining parts taken from reference TRBV29-1 and TRBJ1-2, reads SAVISQKPSRDICQRGTSLTIQCQVDSQVTMMFWYRQQPGQSLTLIATANQGSEATYESGFVIDKFPISRPNLTFSTLTVSNMSPEDSSIYLCSVAAGLNYGYTFGSGTRLTVV.

V gene TRBV28 combines with J gene TRBJ2-7; 7 bases are a match to TRBD1. The CDR3 sequence is 13 residues long. V lost 6 bases and J lost 5; bases outside the gene matches: 7. The germline V gene encodes CDR1 MDHEN and CDR2 SYDVKM. The CDR3, as DNA: TGTGCCAGCAGCTTAAGACAGGGTGACGAGCAGTACTTC. It translates to CASSLRQGDEQYF.

The chain employs TRBV30 and TRBJ2-1; TRBD2 matches 9 bases. Losses at the gene ends were 2 bases for V and 16 bases for J; bases not matched to a gene: 12. The CDR3 runs to 13 residues. The germline V gene has CDR1 GTSNPN and CDR2 SVGIG (reference sequence). CDR3 sequence (DNA): TGTGCCTGGAGTCGCGCTAGCGGGGCTTCCGTATTCTTC. Translation gives CAWSRASGASVFF.

This chain uses TRBV15 with TRBJ1-6; 9 nucleotides align to TRBD1. Trimming at V came to 2 bases and at J to 10 bases, leaving 6 bases not matched to a gene. This CDR3 region has 15 residues. Germline CDR1 reads LNHNV; CDR2 reads YYDKDF (reference sequence). CDR3 in amino acids: CATSRPDRGASPLHF. CDR3 bases: TGTGCCACCAGCAGACCGGACAGGGGAGCCTCACCCCTCCACTTT. Variable domain in full (rest from reference TRBV15 and TRBJ1-6): DAMVIQNPRYQVTQFGKPVTLSCSQTLNHNVMYWYQQKSSQAPKLLFHYYDKDFNNEADTPDNFQSRRPNTSFCFLDIRSPGLGDTAMYLCATSRPDRGASPLHFGNGTRLTVT.